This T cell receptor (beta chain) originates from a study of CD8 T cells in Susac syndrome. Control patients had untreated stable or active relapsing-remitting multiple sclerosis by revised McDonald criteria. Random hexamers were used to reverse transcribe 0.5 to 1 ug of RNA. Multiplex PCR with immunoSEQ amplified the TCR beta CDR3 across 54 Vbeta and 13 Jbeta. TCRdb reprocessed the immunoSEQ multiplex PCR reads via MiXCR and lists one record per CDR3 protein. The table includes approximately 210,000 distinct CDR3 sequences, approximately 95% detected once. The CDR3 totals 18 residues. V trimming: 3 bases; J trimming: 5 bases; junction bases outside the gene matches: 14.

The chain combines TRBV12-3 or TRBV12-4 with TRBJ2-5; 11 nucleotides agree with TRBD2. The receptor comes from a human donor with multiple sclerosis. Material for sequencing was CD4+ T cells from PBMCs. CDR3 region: CASSFSRLAGGGRETQYF. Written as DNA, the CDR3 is TGTGCCAGCAGTTTCAGCCGTCTAGCGGGGGGAGGTCGCGAGACCCAGTACTTC.